The rows below give T cell receptor beta chains drawn from one sample of a study of identical twins. Each CDR3 protein gets one entry after TCRdb re-called the 5' RACE reads with MiXCR. The sample has roughly 750,000 distinct CDR3 sequences, 21% seen once. These records were also assigned to another study, of T cells expressing NK-cell markers.

The sequencing input was PBMCs. These receptor sequences come from a young woman in good health. CDR3s include the opening cysteine and the closing phenylalanine or tryptophan. Expanded clones get a size class; other rows say once, few or many, or leave the size out.

v_gene	abundance	j_gene	CDR3aa
TRBV29-1	many	TRBJ2-5	CSVVWSVQETQYF
TRBV20-1	-	TRBJ2-7	CSAHRDRGDEQYF
TRBV20-1	-	TRBJ2-5	CSARPPTGWRETQYF
TRBV20-1	-	TRBJ1-2	CSARVRTDPGYTF
TRBV6-5	-	TRBJ2-4	CASRDRNIQYF
TRBV5-1	few	TRBJ2-3	CASSAGQYTDTQYF
TRBV29-1	-	TRBJ2-3	CSVERARTDTQYF
TRBV6-1	many	TRBJ2-7	CASSPGQIYEQYF
TRBV20-1	-	TRBJ2-5	CSARLFSGRMETQYF
TRBV29-1	-	TRBJ1-1	CSALPGQGPDTEAFF
TRBV6-5	many	TRBJ2-2	CASSSGAGELFF
TRBV2	-	TRBJ2-1	CASSEDRERRGEQFF
TRBV29-1	-	TRBJ2-5	CSVSSGETQYF
TRBV29-1	many	TRBJ2-1	CSALAGGVDEQFF
TRBV4-1	-	TRBJ1-4	CASSQVLKEKLFF
TRBV5-1	few	TRBJ2-5	CASSAMMETQYF
TRBV29-1	-	TRBJ2-5	CSVGTQTETQYF
TRBV6-5	-	TRBJ2-5	CASSYFQAYQETQYF
TRBV20-1	-	TRBJ2-1	CSALSGGGAEQFF
TRBV5-6	many	TRBJ2-1	CASSLGSGIYNEQFF
TRBV4-3	-	TRBJ2-7	CASSQVAGRAYEQYF
TRBV5-1	few	TRBJ2-7	CASRAGLAGGHEQYF
TRBV20-1	-	TRBJ2-5	CSARDYLAGDQETQYF